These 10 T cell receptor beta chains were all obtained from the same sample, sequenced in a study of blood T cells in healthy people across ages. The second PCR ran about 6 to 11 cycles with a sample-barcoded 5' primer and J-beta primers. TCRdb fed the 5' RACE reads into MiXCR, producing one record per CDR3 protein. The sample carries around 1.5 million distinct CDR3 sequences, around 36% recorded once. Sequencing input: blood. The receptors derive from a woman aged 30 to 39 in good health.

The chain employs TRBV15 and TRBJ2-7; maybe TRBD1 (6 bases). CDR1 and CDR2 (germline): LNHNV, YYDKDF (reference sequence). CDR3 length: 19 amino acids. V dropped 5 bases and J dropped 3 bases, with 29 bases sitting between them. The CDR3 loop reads CATSSHPIGIQGEDYEQYF. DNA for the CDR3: TGTGCCACCAGCTCTCACCCTATAGGTATACAGGGTGAGGACTACGAGCAGTACTTC. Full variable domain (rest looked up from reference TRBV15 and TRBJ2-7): DAMVIQNPRYQVTQFGKPVTLSCSQTLNHNVMYWYQQKSSQAPKLLFHYYDKDFNNEADTPDNFQSRRPNTSFCFLDIRSPGLGDTAMYLCATSSHPIGIQGEDYEQYFGPGTRLTVT.

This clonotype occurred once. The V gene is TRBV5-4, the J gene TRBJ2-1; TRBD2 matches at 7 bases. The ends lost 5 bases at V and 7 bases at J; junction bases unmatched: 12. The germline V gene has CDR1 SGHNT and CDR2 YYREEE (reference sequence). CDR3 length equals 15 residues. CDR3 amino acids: CASRSRAGDGNEQFF. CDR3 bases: TGTGCCAGCAGGAGTAGGGCGGGAGATGGAAATGAGCAGTTCTTC. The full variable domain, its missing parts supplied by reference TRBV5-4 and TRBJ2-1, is ETGVTQSPTHLIKTRGQQVTLRCSSQSGHNTVSWYQQALGQGPQFIFQYYREEENGRGNFPPRFSGLQFPNYSSELNVNALELDDSALYLCASRSRAGDGNEQFFGPGTRLTVL.

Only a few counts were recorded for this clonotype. Here the CDR3 reads CASSALTLSEAFF. CDR3 DNA: TGTGCCAGCAGCGCTCTAACATTATCTGAAGCTTTCTTT. The J gene is TRBJ1-1, the V gene TRBV9; D is ambiguous. CDR1 is SGDLS and CDR2 is YYNGEE in the germline V gene. This CDR3 has 13 amino acids. Deletions cut 3 bases from V and 6 bases from J, with 12 bases between.

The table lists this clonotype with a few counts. The CDR3 bases are TGTGCCAGCAGCCAATCCAAAGCTAGCGGATTCTACACCGGGGAGCTGTTTTTT. Its translation: CASSQSKASGFYTGELFF. The chain has TRBV3-1 and TRBJ2-2; 7 nucleotides agree with TRBD2. The V segment lost 2 bases and the J segment 3 bases; nucleotides outside the gene matches: 12. The CDR3 spans 18 residues. Germline CDR1 is LGHDT and CDR2 is YNNKEL (reference sequence).

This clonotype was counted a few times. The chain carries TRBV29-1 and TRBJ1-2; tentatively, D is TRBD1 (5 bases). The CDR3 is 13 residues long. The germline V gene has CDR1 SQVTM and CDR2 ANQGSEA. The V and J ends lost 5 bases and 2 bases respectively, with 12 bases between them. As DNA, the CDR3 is TGCAGCGTTAGTTGGGGCACAAACTATGGCTACACCTTC. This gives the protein CSVSWGTNYGYTF.

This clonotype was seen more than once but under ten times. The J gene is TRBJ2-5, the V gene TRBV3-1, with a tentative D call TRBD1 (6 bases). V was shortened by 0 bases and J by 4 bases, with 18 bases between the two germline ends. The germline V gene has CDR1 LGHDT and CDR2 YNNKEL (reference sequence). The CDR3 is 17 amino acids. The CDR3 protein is CASSQDSRAGAGETQYF. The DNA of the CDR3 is TGTGCCAGCAGCCAAGATAGTAGGGCAGGGGCGGGAGAGACCCAGTACTTC.

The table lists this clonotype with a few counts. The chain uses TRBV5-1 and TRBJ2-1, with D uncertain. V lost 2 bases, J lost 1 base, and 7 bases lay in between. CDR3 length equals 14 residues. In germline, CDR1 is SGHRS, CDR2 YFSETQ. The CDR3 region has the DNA TGCGCCAGCAGCTTAGAGTGGTCCTACAATGAGCAGTTCTTC. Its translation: CASSLEWSYNEQFF.

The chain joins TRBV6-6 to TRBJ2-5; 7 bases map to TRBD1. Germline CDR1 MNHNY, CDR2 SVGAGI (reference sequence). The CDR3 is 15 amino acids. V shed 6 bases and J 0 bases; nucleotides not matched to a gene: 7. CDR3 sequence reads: CASSPGQVHQETQYF. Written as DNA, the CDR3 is TGTGCCAGCAGCCCCGGACAGGTCCACCAAGAGACCCAGTACTTC.

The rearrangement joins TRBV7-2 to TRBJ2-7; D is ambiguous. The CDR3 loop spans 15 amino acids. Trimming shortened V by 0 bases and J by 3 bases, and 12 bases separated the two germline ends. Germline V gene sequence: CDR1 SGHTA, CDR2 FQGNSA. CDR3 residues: CASSLAVSVSYEQYV. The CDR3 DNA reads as TGTGCCAGCAGCTTAGCCGTTAGTGTCAGCTACGAGCAGTACGTC.

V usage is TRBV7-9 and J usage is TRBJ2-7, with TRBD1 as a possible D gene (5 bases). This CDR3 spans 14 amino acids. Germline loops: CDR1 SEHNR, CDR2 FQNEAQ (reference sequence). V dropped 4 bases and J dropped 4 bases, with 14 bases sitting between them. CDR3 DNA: TGTGCCAGCAGCTCCGAACAGGTGATATACGAGCAGTACTTC. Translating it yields CASSSEQVIYEQYF.